A few counts support the clone carrying this T cell receptor (beta chain). The data derive from a study of Graves' ophthalmopathy and Graves' hyperthyroidism. RNA transcripts provided the template for amplifying TCR beta CDR3 regions. HTBI-primed RT-PCR formed the first round, and a multiplex PCR formed the second. TCRdb itself ran the multiplex PCR reads through MiXCR, one entry per CDR3 protein. There are about 740,000 distinct CDR3 sequences in the sample; 35% to 50% occur only once, and approximately 43% lies in the top ten. CDR3 length: 14 residues. V dropped 5 bases and J dropped 4 bases, with 13 bases sitting between them. Germline V gene sequence: CDR1 SNHLY, CDR2 FYNNEI.

This sequence originates from an adult man with Graves' ophthalmopathy. The gene calls are TRBV2 and TRBJ2-3; D might be TRBD2 (7 bases). The sample comprised peripheral blood. The CDR3 sequence: CASSLGGRPDTQYF. The CDR3 bases are TGTGCCAGCAGTCTCGGGGGGCGCCCAGATACGCAGTATTTT.